The present TCR beta chain was sequenced within a study of blood T cell repertoires in COVID-19. Across the study: The analysed material was cDNA or gDNA that came from T cells, B-cell-depleted T cells, or PBMCs.

The authors' processing: Amplification of reference gene primers was used by the study to estimate nucleated cell counts. Sequenced by immunoSEQ multiplex PCR; TCRdb stores in-frame clones only, minus some. That table supplies the V and J calls and clone size; D and trimming were determined from the DNA. The sample shows more than 300,000 clones, over 85% of them seen only once. Those enrolled, adults aged roughly 18 to 100 years, came from 25 or so US areas. The study counted Cohort 3 donors as recovered given two negative PCRs, clearance, or symptom resolution. CDR1 DFQATT and CDR2 SNEGSKA come from the germline V gene (reference sequence). Deletions cut 3 bases from V and 4 bases from J, with 13 bases between. The CDR3 has 14 residues. The sample holds one count of this clone.

The chain has TRBV20-1 and TRBJ1-3; no firm D call. The receptor was isolated from a woman aged 25 to 39 who had recovered from COVID-19. Material: PBMCs or T cells enriched from blood (not recorded which). DNA for the CDR3: TGCAGTGCTAGTTTCCCCGACGGGGGAAACACCATATATTTT. It is translated as CSASFPDGGNTIYF.